One sample yielded the 22 T cell receptor beta chains listed below, sequenced in a study of metastatic and nonmetastatic thyroid tumors. All patients reached thyroid surgery having received no treatment beforehand. TCRdb reanalyzed the PCR reads with MiXCR. Found here are 21,000 or so clones, around 17% of them singletons; the top ten hold under 25%. The source material was blood. These receptors were collected from a male donor with papillary thyroid cancer or a benign thyroid nodule (not recorded which). Some clones in this sample may be carry-over from other donors' samples.

The chain is built from TRBV9 and TRBJ1-2; TRBD1 matches 8 bases. In germline, CDR1 is SGDLS, CDR2 YYNGEE. CDR3 length: 13 amino acids. Trimming removed 3 bases from V and 7 bases from J; junction bases left unmatched: 5. In DNA form, the CDR3 reads TGTGCCAGCAGCGCGTGGACAGGGCTTGGCTACACCTTC. Amino acid sequence: CASSAWTGLGYTF. Filled out from reference TRBV9 and TRBJ1-2, the complete variable domain reads DSGVTQTPKHLITATGQRVTLRCSPRSGDLSVYWYQQSLDQGLQFLIQYYNGEERAKGNILERFSAQQFPDLHSELNLSSLELGDSALYFCASSAWTGLGYTFGSGTRLTVV.

Many counts were recorded for this clone. The V call is TRBV29-1, the J call TRBJ1-2, with 11 bases aligning to TRBD1. Germline V CDR1 and CDR2: SQVTM, ANQGSEA. The CDR3 sequence is 15 residues long. Unmatched junction bases numbered 8, after V lost 0 bases and J lost 8 bases. Written as DNA, the CDR3 is TGCAGCGTTGAAGATCGGTTGGACAGGGGGCTAGGCTACACCTTC. Its protein product is CSVEDRLDRGLGYTF.

This clone was seen ten or more times. The gene calls are TRBV2 and TRBJ1-1; TRBD1 is a possible D gene (5 bases). Germline V gene lookup returns CDR1 SNHLY and CDR2 FYNNEI. The CDR3 is 14 residues long. V was cut by 3 bases and J by 5 bases, with 13 bases left in between. The CDR3 DNA reads as TGTGCCAGCAGTGAGGCCCGGGGGGAGACTGAAGCTTTCTTT. Protein: CASSEARGETEAFF.

This clone came up many times. An end of the junction differs from the germline gene, which may be a read error. The chain couples TRBV7-7 to TRBJ2-5; 10 positions agree with TRBD1. The CDR3 extends over 15 amino acids. Germline CDR1 SSHAT, CDR2 FNYEAQ (reference sequence). The CDR3: CASSSGQGGQETQYF. For the CDR3, the DNA is TGTGCTAGCAGCTCTGGACAGGGGGGTCAAGAGACCCAGTACTTC.

This clone has a handful of counts. The chain joins TRBV6-1 to TRBJ2-7; TRBD1 agrees at 7 bases. This CDR3 contains 18 residues. CDR1 is MNHNS, CDR2 SASEGT, per germline. V dropped 1 base and J dropped 7; count of bases not matched to a gene: 19. The CDR3 nucleotides are TGTGCCAGCAGTGAAGATGGGGTGACAGGGTTGGCCCTTTGGGAGCAGTACTTC. Translated, it gives CASSEDGVTGLALWEQYF.

A few counts support this clone. V and J are TRBV28 and TRBJ2-7, with TRBD2 matching over 13 bases. Germline CDR1 reads MDHEN; CDR2 reads SYDVKM. The V gene end was trimmed by 4 bases and the J gene end by 5 bases; junction bases not matched to a gene: 5. There are 15 residues in the CDR3. As DNA, the CDR3 is TGTGCCAGCAGTTCACGACTAGCGGGGGGCCACGAGCAGTACTTC. Its translation: CASSSRLAGGHEQYF.

The chain couples TRBV4-2 to TRBJ1-3; the D gene is possibly TRBD1 (5 bases). The CDR3 runs to 17 residues. Trimming took off 1 base at V and 7 bases at J, with 20 bases between the two ends. The germline V gene encodes CDR1 LGHNA and CDR2 YNFKEQ. The CDR3 sequence is CASSQGAGSQFGNTIYF. CDR3 sequence (DNA): TGTGCCAGCAGCCAAGGGGCAGGGAGTCAGTTCGGGAACACCATATATTTT.

This clone has at least ten counts. The rearrangement links TRBV20-1 to TRBJ2-4; 16 bases agree with TRBD2. V lost 0 bases to trimming and J lost 8 bases; unmatched junction nucleotides: 13. The CDR3 is 19 amino acids. Per germline, CDR1 DFQATT and CDR2 SNEGSKA (reference sequence). CDR3 sequence: CSARDLIGTSGGATDIQYF. CDR3 coding DNA: TGCAGTGCTAGAGATTTAATCGGGACTAGCGGGGGGGCTACGGACATTCAGTACTTC.

Worth noting for this clone: A much larger clone sits a single nucleotide away, making a read error possible. The chain recombines TRBV5-4 with TRBJ1-1, with TRBD1 identical over 7 bases. Unmatched junction bases numbered 11, after V lost 4 bases and J lost 2 bases. This CDR3 is 16 amino acids long. Germline lookup yields CDR1 SGHNT and CDR2 YYREEE (reference sequence). The DNA of the CDR3 is TGTGCCAGCAGCCCCGGGAAGGGGGCCATCAACACTGAAGCTTTCTTT. Its translation is CASSPGKGAINTEAFF. Complete variable domain (other parts from reference TRBV5-4 and TRBJ1-1): ETGVTQSPTHLIKTRGQQVTLRCSSQSGHNTVSWYQQALGQGPQFIFQYYREEENGRGNFPPRFSGLQFPNYSSELNVNALELDDSALYLCASSPGKGAINTEAFFGQGTRLTVV.

The chain employs TRBV5-6 and TRBJ2-7; TRBD1 agrees at 7 bases. The trim removed 4 bases at V and 7 bases at J, leaving 8 bases unmatched. From germline, CDR1 is SGHDT and CDR2 YYEEEE. The CDR3 covers 13 residues. This CDR3 is CASSQTGPREQYF. The CDR3, as DNA: TGTGCCAGCAGCCAGACAGGGCCTCGGGAGCAGTACTTC.

This clone is labeled medium-sized. The gene calls are TRBV25-1 and TRBJ2-3; D gene ambiguous. Germline V gene data show CDR1 as MGHDK and CDR2 as SYGVNS. The CDR3 contains 17 residues. Trimming left V 2 bases short and J 2 bases short, with 17 bases between. The CDR3 sequence is CASSERGRDPHTDTQYF. Here the CDR3 DNA reads TGTGCCAGCAGTGAACGTGGTAGGGATCCTCACACAGATACGCAGTATTTT. Supplemented by reference TRBV25-1 and TRBJ2-3, the full variable domain reads EADIYQTPRYLVIGTGKKITLECSQTMGHDKMYWYQQDPGMELHLIHYSYGVNSTEKGDLSSESTVSRIRTEHFPLTLESARPSHTSQYLCASSERGRDPHTDTQYFGPGTRLTVL.

In this sample, this clone turned up many times. The chain couples TRBV6-1 to TRBJ2-5, with 8 bases that match TRBD1. Per germline, CDR1 MNHNS and CDR2 SASEGT. Trimming cost V 6 bases and J 4 bases; bases outside gene matches: 10. CDR3 length equals 15 residues. The CDR3 protein is CASSSRQGIGETQYF. CDR3 nucleotide sequence: TGTGCCAGCAGCTCCAGACAGGGGATAGGAGAGACCCAGTACTTC.

This clone was counted at least ten times. This chain connects TRBV4-1 to TRBJ2-6; D remains ambiguous. From germline, CDR1 is MGHRA and CDR2 YSYEKL. The CDR3 consists of 16 residues. The V and J ends lost 4 bases and 0 bases respectively, with 10 bases between them. CDR3 coding DNA: TGCGCCAGCAGCCTCTTGTGGGTCTCTGGGGCCAACGTCCTGACTTTC. Its translation: CASSLLWVSGANVLTF.

V and J are TRBV6-2 or TRBV6-3 and TRBJ1-6; 8 nucleotides match TRBD1. With 5 bases clipped from V and 7 bases from J, the junction kept 10 bases outside the gene matches. Germline V gene lookup returns CDR1 MNHEY and CDR2 SVGEGT. The CDR3 consists of 16 residues. For the CDR3, the DNA is TGTGCCAGCAGTCCAGAAGGACAGGGATTCAATTCACCCCTCCACTTT. It encodes CASSPEGQGFNSPLHF.

This clone showed up many times. V gene TRBV12-3 or TRBV12-4 combines with J gene TRBJ1-2; a weak D match, TRBD1 (5 bases). Trimming left V 8 bases short and J 4 bases short, with 14 bases between. CDR3 length equals 13 residues. This chain's CDR3 is CASRWTGLYGYTF. The CDR3 region has the DNA TGTGCCAGCCGATGGACGGGGCTCTATGGCTACACCTTC.

Many counts were recorded for this clone. The V and J genes are TRBV20-1 and TRBJ2-1; 12 bases map to TRBD2. V lost 5 bases to trimming and J lost 5 bases; unmatched junction nucleotides: 10. Germline V gene sequence: CDR1 DFQATT, CDR2 SNEGSKA (reference sequence). This CDR3 has 16 residues. The CDR3 sequence is CSAGGTSGLLNNEQFF. The CDR3 region has the DNA TGCAGTGCTGGAGGGACTAGCGGGCTACTAAACAATGAGCAGTTCTTC.

The sample holds many counts of this clone. The genes are TRBV5-1 and TRBJ2-1; a weak D match, TRBD1 (5 bases). The germline V and J ends were trimmed by 0 bases and 4 bases, with 8 bases remaining between them. Germline CDR1 SGHRS, CDR2 YFSETQ. CDR3 length: 14 amino acids. The CDR3 DNA is TGCGCCAGCAGCTTGGCTACAGGATACAATGAGCAGTTCTTC. Translating gives CASSLATGYNEQFF.

By share, this clone counts as large. This chain joins TRBV2 and TRBJ1-6, with D perhaps TRBD1 (5 bases). This CDR3 is 12 amino acids long. From germline, CDR1 is SNHLY and CDR2 FYNNEI. Between the trimmed V and J ends, which lost 4 bases and 8 bases, there was a span of 6 bases. The CDR3 nucleotides read TGTGCCAGCAGTGTGGGGGATTCACCCCTCCACTTT. Translation gives CASSVGDSPLHF. The full variable domain, completed using reference TRBV2 and TRBJ1-6, is EPEVTQTPSHQVTQMGQEVILRCVPISNHLYFYWYRQILGQKVEFLVSFYNNEISEKSEIFDDQFSVERPDGSNFTLKIRSTKLEDSAMYFCASSVGDSPLHFGNGTRLTVT.

This clone has at least ten counts. The V and J genes are TRBV11-2 and TRBJ2-5; maybe TRBD1 (6 bases). CDR3 length equals 11 residues. The ends were cut back, 5 bases at V and 9 bases at J, with 10 bases in the middle. The germline V gene has CDR1 SGHAT and CDR2 FQNNGV. The CDR3 protein is CASSANRAQYF. The CDR3 nucleotides are TGTGCCAGCAGCGCAAACAGGGCCCAGTACTTC.

This clone was seen many times. The chain combines TRBV2 with TRBJ2-5; TRBD1 is a possible D gene (6 bases). Germline V gene lookup returns CDR1 SNHLY and CDR2 FYNNEI. The CDR3 contains 13 residues. V lost 4 bases and J lost 2, with 8 bases in between. CDR3 nucleotide sequence: TGTGCCAGCAGTGGGGACAAACAAGAGACCCAGTACTTC. Translation gives CASSGDKQETQYF. The variable domain in full, completed from reference TRBV2 and TRBJ2-5, reads EPEVTQTPSHQVTQMGQEVILRCVPISNHLYFYWYRQILGQKVEFLVSFYNNEISEKSEIFDDQFSVERPDGSNFTLKIRSTKLEDSAMYFCASSGDKQETQYFGPGTRLLVL.

This clone rates as medium-sized (0.01 to 0.1%). V is TRBV6-1 and J is TRBJ1-5; perhaps TRBD1 as D (5 bases). Looked up from germline, CDR1 is MNHNS and CDR2 is SASEGT. The CDR3 is 15 amino acids. V dropped 7 bases and J dropped 2 bases, with 15 bases sitting between them. The CDR3 coding sequence is TGTGCCAGCAAAGCCGTGGGGGGAGGCAATCAGCCCCAGCATTTT. This codes for CASKAVGGGNQPQHF.

This clone was found many times. The gene calls are TRBV6-1 and TRBJ1-1; D is ambiguous. Trimming stripped 2 bases from V and 1 base from J, with 5 bases between. The CDR3 length is 13 residues. Germline loops: CDR1 MNHNS, CDR2 SASEGT. This chain's CDR3 is CASSEFGNTEAFF. In nucleotides, the CDR3 is TGTGCCAGCAGTGAATTTGGGAACACTGAAGCTTTCTTT.